This TCR beta chain was documented in a study of T cell clones after liver transplantation. Whole-study context: Subjects received no induction therapy and standard immunosuppression until randomization at 12-24 months post-transplant.

Method: immunoSEQ multiplex PCR; TCRdb's copy keeps in-frame clones and lacks some. The top ten hold approximately 0.88% of the sample, which has about 120,000 clones, 90% seen once. This clone was observed once. The sequencing used CD4+ T cells from blood, collected 12 months after liver transplant. The source is a human patient who received a liver transplant. Some T cells may arise from the graft donor.

The CDR3 here is CASTKGGNRNTEAFF. DNA for the CDR3: TGTGCCAGCACCAAGGGAGGAAACAGAAACACTGAAGCTTTCTTT. The gene calls are TRBV10-3 and TRBJ1-1, with no clear D. Between the trimmed V and J ends, which lost 10 bases and 2 bases, there was a span of 20 bases. The germline V gene encodes CDR1 ENHRY and CDR2 SYGVKD. The CDR3 runs to 15 residues.